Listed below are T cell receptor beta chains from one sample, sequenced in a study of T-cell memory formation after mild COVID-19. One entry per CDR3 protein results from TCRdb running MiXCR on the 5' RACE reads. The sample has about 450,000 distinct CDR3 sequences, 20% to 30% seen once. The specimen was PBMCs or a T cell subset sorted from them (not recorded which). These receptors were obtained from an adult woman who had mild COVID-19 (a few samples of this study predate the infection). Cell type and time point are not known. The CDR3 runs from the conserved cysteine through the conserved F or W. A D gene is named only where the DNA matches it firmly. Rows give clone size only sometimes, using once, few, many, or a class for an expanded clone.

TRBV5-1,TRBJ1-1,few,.,CASSLNVRLLPEAFF,TGCGCCAGCAGCTTGAATGTGCGTTTGCTCCCTGAAGCTTTCTTT
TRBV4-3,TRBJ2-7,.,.,CASSQEKSLTYEQYF,TGCGCCAGCAGCCAAGAAAAGTCACTCACCTACGAGCAGTACTTC
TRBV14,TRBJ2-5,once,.,CASTSSSVQETQYF,TGTGCCAGCACCTCCTCTAGCGTTCAAGAGACCCAGTACTTC
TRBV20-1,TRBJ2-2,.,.,CSASPAGPDTGELFF,TGCAGTGCTAGCCCTGCGGGGCCGGACACCGGGGAGCTGTTTTTT
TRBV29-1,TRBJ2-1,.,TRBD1,CSVEDRAGEQFF,TGCAGCGTCGAGGACAGGGCGGGTGAGCAGTTCTTC
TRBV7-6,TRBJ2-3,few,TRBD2,CASSLRGGEDTQYF,TGTGCCAGCAGCTTACGCGGGGGAGAAGATACGCAGTATTTT
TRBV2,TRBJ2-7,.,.,CASSEAGGHEQYF,TGTGCCAGCAGTGAAGCAGGGGGACACGAGCAGTACTTC
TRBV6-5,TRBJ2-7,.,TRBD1,CASRTGGPYEQYF,TGTGCCAGCAGAACAGGGGGACCCTACGAGCAGTACTTC
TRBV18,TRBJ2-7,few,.,CASSPRGTGSSYEQYF,TGTGCCAGCTCACCAAGGGGAACAGGGAGCTCCTACGAGCAGTACTTC
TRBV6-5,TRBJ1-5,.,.,CASSYSISNQPQHF,TGTGCCAGCAGTTACTCGATTTCTAATCAGCCCCAGCATTTT
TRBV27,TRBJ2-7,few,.,CASSTRTLFYEQYF,TGTGCCAGCAGTACCCGGACACTGTTCTACGAGCAGTACTTC
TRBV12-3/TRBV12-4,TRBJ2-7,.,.,CASSVGGAGIDEQYF,TGTGCCAGCAGCGTAGGGGGAGCAGGAATCGACGAGCAGTACTTC
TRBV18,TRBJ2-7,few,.,CASSSVGEQYF,TGTGCCAGCTCCTCGGTTGGCGAGCAGTACTTC
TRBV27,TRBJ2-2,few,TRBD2,CASSRYGLAGAGELFF,TGTGCCAGCAGTCGCTATGGACTAGCGGGAGCCGGGGAGCTGTTTTTT
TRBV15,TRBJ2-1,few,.,CATSRDGGEQFF,TGTGCCACCAGCAGAGATGGAGGTGAGCAGTTCTTC
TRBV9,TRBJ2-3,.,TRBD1,CASGTGGRDTQYF,TGTGCCAGCGGGACAGGGGGCAGAGATACGCAGTATTTT
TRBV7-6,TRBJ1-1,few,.,CASSLDNPVGGWNTEAFF,TGTGCCAGCAGCTTAGATAATCCTGTAGGGGGTTGGAACACTGAAGCTTTCTTT
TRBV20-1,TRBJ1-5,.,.,CSAQDSYQPQHF,TGCAGTGCCCAGGACAGCTATCAGCCCCAGCATTTT
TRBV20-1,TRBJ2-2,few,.,CSARVAGSGTGELFF,TGCAGTGCTAGAGTCGCGGGGTCTGGCACCGGGGAGCTGTTTTTT
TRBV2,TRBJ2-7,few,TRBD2,CASSPGLATREQYF,TGTGCCAGCAGTCCGGGACTAGCGACGAGGGAGCAGTACTTC
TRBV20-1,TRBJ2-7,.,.,CSARGRIYEQYF,TGCAGTGCTAGAGGTCGGATCTACGAGCAGTACTTC
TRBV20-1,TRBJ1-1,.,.,CSALNPQMNTEAFF,TGCAGTGCCTTAAACCCCCAGATGAACACTGAAGCTTTCTTT